The rows below give T cell receptor beta chains drawn from one sample of a study of blood T cell repertoires in COVID-19. Clones were sequenced by immunoSEQ multiplex PCR, and TCRdb holds only the in-frame ones, with some missing. The table records 150,000 to 200,000 clones, 65% to 90% of them present only once. Sequencing was done on a sample of peripheral blood. The source is a woman in her forties with COVID-19, enrolled during active disease. The CDR3 runs from the conserved cysteine through the conserved F or W. Fields, in order: V gene, clone size, J gene, CDR3 protein. Not every row has a clone size; where given, it reads once, few, many or a size class.

v_gene: TRBV7-9; abundance: -; j_gene: TRBJ2-6; CDR3aa: CASSLWQGVSSGANVLTF
v_gene: TRBV15; abundance: once; j_gene: TRBJ2-1; CDR3aa: CATSRYGVSYNEQFF
v_gene: TRBV6-1; abundance: -; j_gene: TRBJ2-3; CDR3aa: CASSEVGGLAGSDTQYF
v_gene: TRBV6-5; abundance: once; j_gene: TRBJ1-4; CDR3aa: CASRVTGGGEKLFF
v_gene: TRBV7-9; abundance: once; j_gene: TRBJ2-5; CDR3aa: CASSPTSAKETQYF
v_gene: TRBV2; abundance: -; j_gene: TRBJ2-1; CDR3aa: CASRPILAGSYNEQFF
v_gene: TRBV19; abundance: -; j_gene: TRBJ2-1; CDR3aa: CASSSSGISTYNEQFF
v_gene: TRBV7-2; abundance: -; j_gene: TRBJ1-5; CDR3aa: CASSSTGVSPQHF
v_gene: TRBV16; abundance: once; j_gene: TRBJ2-2; CDR3aa: CASSQSSLLNTGELFF
v_gene: TRBV9; abundance: once; j_gene: TRBJ2-1; CDR3aa: CASSVGSDNNEQFF
v_gene: TRBV5-4; abundance: -; j_gene: TRBJ1-2; CDR3aa: CASSLADRGYTF
v_gene: TRBV7-9; abundance: -; j_gene: TRBJ2-5; CDR3aa: CASRPGAEETQYF
v_gene: TRBV7-9; abundance: -; j_gene: TRBJ2-5; CDR3aa: CASSKPTGDSPTYQETQYF
v_gene: TRBV24-1; abundance: -; j_gene: TRBJ2-2; CDR3aa: CATSAAGQGYTGELFF
v_gene: TRBV7-9; abundance: -; j_gene: TRBJ2-7; CDR3aa: CASSFGGGEQYF
v_gene: TRBV4-1; abundance: -; j_gene: TRBJ2-7; CDR3aa: CASSQGRLAAGYEQYF
v_gene: TRBV5-4; abundance: -; j_gene: TRBJ1-2; CDR3aa: CASSLAQQFYGYTF
v_gene: TRBV10-1; abundance: -; j_gene: TRBJ1-2; CDR3aa: CASSETRQGQARPTNYGYTF
v_gene: TRBV6-5; abundance: -; j_gene: TRBJ1-2; CDR3aa: CAGKPGAGNGYTF
v_gene: TRBV19; abundance: once; j_gene: TRBJ1-4; CDR3aa: CASSSPGQVSEKLFF
v_gene: TRBV18; abundance: few; j_gene: TRBJ1-6; CDR3aa: CASSLEIRENSPLHF
v_gene: TRBV5-4; abundance: -; j_gene: TRBJ2-5; CDR3aa: CASSFPGFQETQYF
v_gene: TRBV28; abundance: -; j_gene: TRBJ2-1; CDR3aa: CASSFRRESNNEQFF
v_gene: TRBV7-3; abundance: -; j_gene: TRBJ2-1; CDR3aa: CASSPTKLAGGGDEQFF
v_gene: TRBV5-6; abundance: -; j_gene: TRBJ1-1; CDR3aa: CASSLREGGTEAFF
v_gene: TRBV6-5; abundance: -; j_gene: TRBJ2-1; CDR3aa: CASSFPGTRRQQFF
v_gene: TRBV7-2; abundance: -; j_gene: TRBJ2-3; CDR3aa: CASSLVFLDTQYF
v_gene: TRBV7-9; abundance: -; j_gene: TRBJ2-3; CDR3aa: CASSLVQGPVDTQYF
v_gene: TRBV11-2; abundance: -; j_gene: TRBJ1-6; CDR3aa: CASSLTAGNSPLHF
v_gene: TRBV6-6; abundance: -; j_gene: TRBJ2-3; CDR3aa: CASSYLLQADTQYF
v_gene: TRBV28; abundance: once; j_gene: TRBJ1-5; CDR3aa: CASSLTGSGQPQHF
v_gene: TRBV5-4; abundance: -; j_gene: TRBJ1-4; CDR3aa: CASSRTGNRANEKLFF
v_gene: TRBV11-2; abundance: -; j_gene: TRBJ2-1; CDR3aa: CASSLALSSALAYNEQFF
v_gene: TRBV25-1; abundance: -; j_gene: TRBJ2-1; CDR3aa: CASSEYSHGSYNEQFF
v_gene: TRBV27; abundance: -; j_gene: TRBJ1-1; CDR3aa: CASSQSGFLNTEAFF
v_gene: TRBV28; abundance: -; j_gene: TRBJ2-7; CDR3aa: CASSVAGQGYEQYF
v_gene: TRBV27; abundance: -; j_gene: TRBJ2-1; CDR3aa: CASSLNVGTSGHEQFF
v_gene: TRBV9; abundance: -; j_gene: TRBJ1-2; CDR3aa: CASTPGSHYGYTF
v_gene: TRBV2; abundance: -; j_gene: TRBJ1-3; CDR3aa: CATRDRGSNTIYF
v_gene: TRBV28; abundance: -; j_gene: TRBJ2-5; CDR3aa: CASSIKTQYF
v_gene: TRBV7-6; abundance: -; j_gene: TRBJ2-3; CDR3aa: CASSFRTSGTTDTQYF
v_gene: TRBV18; abundance: -; j_gene: TRBJ1-5; CDR3aa: CASSPTGDNQPQHF
v_gene: TRBV7-3; abundance: -; j_gene: TRBJ1-1; CDR3aa: CASSPPGGTEAFF
v_gene: TRBV5-6; abundance: -; j_gene: TRBJ2-5; CDR3aa: CASSFDREETQYF
v_gene: TRBV7-9; abundance: -; j_gene: TRBJ1-6; CDR3aa: CASRLATYNSPLHF
v_gene: TRBV5-1; abundance: -; j_gene: TRBJ2-1; CDR3aa: CASSITSGSSEQFF
v_gene: TRBV5-1; abundance: once; j_gene: TRBJ2-6; CDR3aa: CASSLAMGANVLTF
v_gene: TRBV6-4; abundance: -; j_gene: TRBJ2-1; CDR3aa: CASSDSGDGRDNEQFF
v_gene: TRBV30; abundance: -; j_gene: TRBJ2-2; CDR3aa: CAWNRQGALRNTGELFF